The clone carrying this TCR beta chain appeared once. The antigen is unknown. The data stem from a study of shared clonotypes between healthy human individuals. Study background: Donors were a couple of women and three men aged 18 to 49. Study results and caveats: Generation probabilities of non-shared clonotypes were lower (relative to those shared by all four donors).

CDR3 length: 16 amino acids. Trimming stripped 7 bases from V and 0 bases from J, with 16 bases between. Germline V lookup: CDR1 SEHNR, CDR2 FQNEAQ (reference sequence). Positively selected for CCR7, the CD45RO-negative cells used as naive CD8 cells excluded terminally differentiated effector memory CD45RA+ cells. Profiled with immunoSEQ multiplex PCR; TCRdb holds only in-frame clones, not every one. The sample carries fewer than 1 million clones, just over 95% recorded once. This TCR was recovered from a man between 25 and 39 years old in good health. Material: naive CD8+ T cells sorted from blood. The chain carries TRBV7-9 and TRBJ2-1; tentative D call: TRBD2 (6 bases). The chain's CDR3 is CASKGGVSSSYNEQFF. Here the CDR3 DNA reads TGTGCCAGCAAAGGCGGGGTTTCTAGCTCCTACAATGAGCAGTTCTTC.